Detailed here is one T cell receptor (beta chain). Its target antigen remains unknown. One base away there is no much larger clone; base qualities are not given. The entry originates in a study of blood T cell repertoires in COVID-19 (dated by TCRdb to 2019 to 2021). Some background on the complete study: The collaborator samples originated in the United States, Italy and Spain and spanned the acute and convalescent phases of COVID-19. HLA class I and class II types, where available, came from metadata supplied by the sample provider rather than from assay-based typing. The prospective study material was composed of cDNA or gDNA derived from T cells, B-cell-depleted T cells, or PBMCs. Samples were obtained from the ongoing ImmuneRACE study (first 160 participants) and from about 1,300 subjects provided by 6 global collaborators. Sample metadata almost always included a de-identified subject ID, COVID-19 status, age in years and sex. The repertoires were made available in a free public database intended to serve as a resource for research on the immune response to SARS-CoV-2. The dataset comprised deeply sampled blood TCRbeta repertoires from subjects exposed to, actively infected with, or recovered from COVID-19.

V lost 6 bases and J lost 2 bases, and the count of bases not matched to a germline gene is 7. CDR1 and CDR2, per the germline V gene, are SQVTM and ANQGSEA. There are 14 amino acids in the CDR3, from cysteine to phenylalanine inclusive. Only the CDR3 part of the read is kept: 42 bases, read in frame from the first base. Overall study outcomes, separate from this receptor: The quantity of clinical and demographic metadata differed by source and by participant and was supplied without curation.

Whole blood was collected in K2EDTA tubes by collaborating institutions according to the institutions' own protocols. For TCRbeta analysis, collaborators shipped samples in one of three forms: frozen whole blood, isolated PBMCs, or DNA extracted from either of those sample types. TCRbeta CDR3 regions were amplified from genomic DNA using the immunoSEQ Assay, a bias-controlled multiplex PCR. From the authors' description of their analysis: The number of nucleated cells in each sample was estimated by amplification of reference gene primers within the assay. To quantify the absolute abundance of each unique TCRbeta CDR3 rearrangement, sequence reads were collapsed and filtered. For each sample, productive Simpson clonality was calculated as the square root of Simpson's diversity index over productive rearrangements. TCRdb limited this immuneACCESS table to in-frame rearrangements with V and J called. A share of clones is missing; checked studies link under half to unresolved V genes, and the rest is unexplained. The V and J calls and clone size were taken over from that table, and D and trimming were inferred from the DNA. The sample table contains approximately 200,000 clones; only one count was recorded for approximately 83% of them. The ten largest clones add up to over 2.5% of the sample.

The V and J segments used are TRBV29-1 and TRBJ1-2, and 9 junction bases match TRBD1. The receptor's source is a man aged 55 to 70 with acute or convalescent COVID-19. The sample comprised peripheral blood. Here the CDR3 is given as CSVTVGTGNYGYTF. The nucleotide sequence is TGCAGCGTGACCGTCGGGACAGGGAACTATGGCTACACCTTC.